These 31 T cell receptor beta chains came from one sample sequenced in a study of T cell repertoires in cytomegalovirus infection. TCRdb recomputed calls from the reads with MiXCR, one row per CDR3 protein. This sample has some 500,000 distinct CDR3 sequences; roughly a third occur once, and the top ten carry under 20%. These TCRs' antigens remain unknown. The sequences come from cultured PBMCs, collected from culture after CMV antigen stimulation. The receptors shown here come from a human donor in good health (CMV status not recorded). Some clones in this sample may be carry-over from other donors' samples.

This clonotype was found a few times. J is TRBJ1-1 and V is TRBV29-1; D unclear. Germline values: CDR1 SQVTM, CDR2 ANQGSEA. This CDR3 region has 13 residues. The V end lost 4 bases, the J end lost 2 bases, and 11 bases lay between the germline ends. Written as DNA, the CDR3 is TGCAGCGTTGTGGGTCAGCTTAACACTGAAGCTTTCTTT. Translating it yields CSVVGQLNTEAFF. Looking up the rest from reference TRBV29-1 and TRBJ1-1 gives the full variable domain: SAVISQKPSRDICQRGTSLTIQCQVDSQVTMMFWYRQQPGQSLTLIATANQGSEATYESGFVIDKFPISRPNLTFSTLTVSNMSPEDSSIYLCSVVGQLNTEAFFGQGTRLTVV.

The chain employs TRBV12-3 or TRBV12-4 and TRBJ1-1; no definite D call. Trimming left V 3 bases short and J 0 bases short, with 14 bases between. The CDR3 spans 16 residues. In nucleotides, the CDR3 is TGTGCCAGCAGTTTGGACCTCGGCGCCATGAACACTGAAGCTTTCTTT. Translation: CASSLDLGAMNTEAFF.

The chain carries TRBV20-1 and TRBJ2-5, with D unresolved. This CDR3 has 13 amino acids. Germline V CDR1 and CDR2: DFQATT, SNEGSKA (reference sequence). Trimming left V 5 bases short and J 5 bases short, with 15 bases between. CDR3 in amino acids: CSARSWARETQYF. As DNA, the CDR3 is TGCAGTGCTCGAAGTTGGGCGAGGGAGACCCAGTACTTC.

This chain connects TRBV27 to TRBJ2-7; D is possibly TRBD2 (6 bases). Germline V gene sequence: CDR1 MNHEY, CDR2 SMNVEV (reference sequence). This CDR3 region has 18 residues. Trimming cost V 1 base and J 3 bases, with 22 bases left between them. The CDR3 sequence is CASSLFRPSGGRNYEQYF. Here the CDR3 DNA reads TGTGCCAGCAGTTTATTTCGGCCGAGCGGAGGGCGGAACTACGAGCAGTACTTC.

Only a few counts were recorded for this clonotype. The chain carries TRBV3-1 and TRBJ2-7; 7 bases fit TRBD1. CDR1 and CDR2 (germline): LGHDT, YNNKEL (reference sequence). Trimming cost V 4 bases and J 5 bases; bases outside gene matches: 11. The CDR3 has 15 residues. The CDR3 DNA is TGTGCCAGCAGCCTAAACCTGGACAGGTTCCACGAGCAGTACGTC. Protein: CASSLNLDRFHEQYV.

The chain has TRBV20-1 and TRBJ2-3; D might be TRBD2 (6 bases). Trimming pared 3 bases from V and 0 bases from J, leaving 13 bases between. CDR1 and CDR2 (germline): DFQATT, SNEGSKA (reference sequence). The CDR3 extends over 15 amino acids. The CDR3 is CSARGGSSSTDTQYF. As DNA, the CDR3 is TGCAGTGCTAGGGGAGGTAGTTCTAGCACAGATACGCAGTATTTT.

The rearrangement links TRBV24-1 to TRBJ2-5, with a possible D match to TRBD2 (6 bases). This CDR3 has 13 residues. V was cut by 5 bases and J by 2 bases, with 8 bases left in between. Germline CDR1 reads KGHDR; CDR2 reads SFDVKD. The CDR3 region is CATSAGRQETQYF. In nucleotides, the CDR3 is TGTGCCACCAGTGCTGGGAGGCAAGAGACCCAGTACTTC.

The rearrangement links TRBV12-3 or TRBV12-4 to TRBJ2-1; 9 nucleotides align to TRBD2. This CDR3 region has 15 residues. V trimming: 3 bases; J trimming: 3 bases; junction bases outside the gene matches: 3. The CDR3 DNA follows: TGTGCCAGCAGTTTGAGACTAGCGGTCTACAATGAGCAGTTCTTC. This sequence encodes CASSLRLAVYNEQFF.

This clonotype was seen at least ten times. The chain employs TRBV7-8 and TRBJ2-7; possible D gene TRBD2, 5 bases. The germline V gene encodes CDR1 SGHVS and CDR2 FQNEAQ. The CDR3 totals 19 residues. V lost 2 bases and J 6 bases, leaving 29 bases between the germline ends. CDR3 region: CASSLPSGSSSPGGIEQYF. The CDR3 region has the DNA TGTGCCAGCAGCTTACCCTCCGGATCGTCTAGCCCCGGCGGAATCGAGCAGTACTTC.

The chain has TRBV11-2 and TRBJ1-2, with D perhaps matching TRBD1 (5 bases). Trimming left V 4 bases short and J 0 bases short, with 15 bases between. The CDR3 runs to 16 residues. Germline assignment: CDR1 SGHAT and CDR2 FQNNGV. The CDR3, as DNA: TGTGCCAGCAGCTACCGGCTACAGACAGCTAACTATGGCTACACCTTC. Protein sequence: CASSYRLQTANYGYTF. Drawing the rest from reference TRBV11-2 and TRBJ1-2, the complete variable domain is EAGVAQSPRYKIIEKRQSVAFWCNPISGHATLYWYQQILGQGPKLLIQFQNNGVVDDSQLPKDRFSAERLKGVDSTLKIQPAKLEDSAVYLCASSYRLQTANYGYTFGSGTRLTVV.

This clonotype was seen only a few times. The rearrangement links TRBV19 to TRBJ1-5; unclear D gene. Trimming took 0 bases from V and 2 from J, leaving 11 bases between them. The CDR3 consists of 16 residues. Germline CDR1 reads LNHDA; CDR2 reads SQIVND (reference sequence). CDR3 DNA: TGTGCCAGTAGTATAGACGGTGGCGGGGGCAATCAGCCCCAGCATTTT. Protein: CASSIDGGGGNQPQHF.

The V call is TRBV28, the J call TRBJ2-1; 8 bases are a match to TRBD1. The CDR3 sequence is 17 residues long. Germline trimming cut 3 bases from V and 7 bases from J; bases unmatched to any gene: 14. Germline loops: CDR1 MDHEN, CDR2 SYDVKM. The DNA of the CDR3 is TGTGCCAGCAGTTTTGGTCACACCCTGGGACAGGCAAATGAGCAGTTCTTC. It is translated as CASSFGHTLGQANEQFF.

This clonotype was counted at least ten times. J is TRBJ2-1 and V is TRBV7-8, with 16 bases aligning to TRBD2. This CDR3 has 19 residues. Germline assignment: CDR1 SGHVS and CDR2 FQNEAQ. The J segment lost 7 bases and the V segment lost 5 bases, leaving 14 bases of the junction unmatched. The CDR3, as DNA: TGTGCCAGCAGCCGCCTTCCTGTGGGACTAGCGGGAGGGCCGAATGAGCAGTTCTTC. It encodes CASSRLPVGLAGGPNEQFF.

V and J are TRBV7-3 and TRBJ2-5; tentative D call: TRBD2 (6 bases). CDR3 length equals 15 residues. CDR1 and CDR2 from the germline V gene are SGHTA and FQGTGA. Trimming cost V 2 bases and J 0 bases, with 10 bases left between them. In nucleotides, the CDR3 is TGTGCCAGCAGCTTAGCGGGGCATTACCAAGAGACCCAGTACTTC. Amino acid sequence: CASSLAGHYQETQYF.

The rearrangement links TRBV10-3 to TRBJ2-2; D unclear. The V gene's germline CDR1 is ENHRY and CDR2 SYGVKD. The CDR3 has 16 amino acids. V was shortened by 0 bases and J by 5 bases, with 13 bases between the two germline ends. The DNA for the CDR3 is TGTGCCATCAGTGAGTCGCGCAGAGAGAAGACCGGGGAGCTGTTTTTT. Amino acid sequence: CAISESRREKTGELFF.

The chain carries TRBV6-5 and TRBJ2-6; D is unclear. Germline assignment: CDR1 MNHEY and CDR2 SVGAGI. V lost 2 bases to trimming and J lost 0 bases, with 14 bases between them. The CDR3 is 18 residues long. CDR3: CASSYNTETNSGANVLTF. CDR3 nucleotide sequence: TGTGCCAGCAGTTACAATACAGAGACAAACTCTGGGGCCAACGTCCTGACTTTC.

This clonotype was detected a few times. The CDR3 here is CASSREGAGEQYV. The CDR3 DNA reads as TGTGCCAGCAGCCGGGAGGGGGCTGGAGAGCAGTACGTC. The chain is built from TRBV5-6 and TRBJ2-7; weak D call: TRBD2 (8 bases). V was pared by 4 bases and J by 7 bases, with 15 bases between. The CDR3 runs to 13 residues. Germline V CDR1 and CDR2: SGHDT, YYEEEE.

This rearrangement joins TRBV12-3 or TRBV12-4 to TRBJ2-1, with TRBD1 as a possible D gene (6 bases). The germline V and J ends were trimmed by 4 bases and 8 bases, with 18 bases remaining between them. The CDR3 loop spans 15 amino acids. The CDR3 reads CASSSRLIHRDEQFF. CDR3 coding DNA: TGTGCCAGCAGTTCCCGACTGATTCACAGGGATGAGCAGTTCTTC.

The genes are TRBV27 and TRBJ1-5; D remains ambiguous. Germline assignment: CDR1 MNHEY and CDR2 SMNVEV (reference sequence). The CDR3 has 14 residues. Trimming left V 4 bases short and J 0 bases short, with 7 bases between. The DNA for the CDR3 is TGTGCCAGCAGTTCGGTCATTAGCAATCAGCCCCAGCATTTT. Amino acid sequence: CASSSVISNQPQHF.

The chain has TRBV12-3 or TRBV12-4 and TRBJ1-1; D possibly corresponds to TRBD1 (5 bases). The CDR3 consists of 13 residues. With 6 bases removed from V and 4 bases from J, the gap between germline ends came to 12 bases. For the CDR3, the DNA is TGTGCCAGCAGGCTAAGGGGAGTCACTGAAGCTTTCTTT. As protein: CASRLRGVTEAFF.

Here the CDR3 reads CASSEEGQGASYGYTF. The CDR3, as DNA: TGTGCCAGCAGTGAAGAGGGACAGGGGGCCAGCTATGGCTACACCTTC. The chain couples TRBV6-1 to TRBJ1-2; 12 nucleotides align to TRBD1. Germline CDR1 MNHNS, CDR2 SASEGT. The length of the CDR3 is 16 residues. After removal of 1 base from V and 4 bases from J, the junction contained 4 bases not matched to a gene.

The V and J genes are TRBV11-2 and TRBJ2-7; D unclear. Trimming took off 0 bases at V and 2 bases at J, with 8 bases between the two ends. Germline CDR1 and CDR2: SGHAT and FQNNGV. This CDR3 region has 14 residues. In DNA, the CDR3 is TGTGCCAGCAGCTTAGACTGGGCAGCCTACGAGCAGTACTTC. Protein: CASSLDWAAYEQYF. Based on the CDR3 plus reference TRBV11-2 and TRBJ2-7, the full variable domain is EAGVAQSPRYKIIEKRQSVAFWCNPISGHATLYWYQQILGQGPKLLIQFQNNGVVDDSQLPKDRFSAERLKGVDSTLKIQPAKLEDSAVYLCASSLDWAAYEQYFGPGTRLTVT.

This clonotype occurred a few times. The V and J genes are TRBV7-8 and TRBJ2-3; possibly TRBD2 for D (6 bases). From germline, CDR1 is SGHVS and CDR2 FQNEAQ. The ends were cut back, 1 base at V and 4 bases at J, with 15 bases in the middle. The CDR3 extends over 16 amino acids. The CDR3 coding sequence is TGTGCCAGCAGCTTAGGCCCCAAGACTAGTTCAGATACGCAGTATTTT. It specifies CASSLGPKTSSDTQYF.

This chain links TRBV19 with TRBJ2-1; 13 nucleotides line up with TRBD2. CDR1 is LNHDA, CDR2 SQIVND, per germline (reference sequence). Unmatched junction bases numbered 8, after V lost 1 base and J lost 8 bases. The CDR3 is 17 amino acids. This chain's CDR3 is CASSIALLAGGGYEQFF. In DNA form, the CDR3 reads TGTGCCAGTAGTATAGCCCTACTAGCGGGAGGGGGGTATGAGCAGTTCTTC.

The chain is built from TRBV28 and TRBJ2-5; 7 bases map to TRBD2. Germline V gene data show CDR1 as MDHEN and CDR2 as SYDVKM. The CDR3 length is 16 residues. The ends lost 6 bases at V and 5 bases at J; junction bases unmatched: 15. DNA of the CDR3: TGTGCCAGCAGCCTATTCAGGGCGGGAGCCCGGGAGACCCAGTACTTC. Translating it yields CASSLFRAGARETQYF.

This clonotype appeared a few times. V usage is TRBV7-2 and J usage is TRBJ2-7, with D maybe TRBD2 (5 bases). V lost 5 bases and J 5 bases, leaving 16 bases between the germline ends. Germline V gene lookup returns CDR1 SGHTA and CDR2 FQGNSA. The CDR3 has 14 residues. CDR3 region: CASSRSSSVNEQYF. In DNA form, the CDR3 reads TGTGCCAGCAGCCGTTCTAGCTCAGTCAACGAGCAGTACTTC.

This rearrangement joins TRBV7-9 to TRBJ2-7; no firm D call. Looked up from germline, CDR1 is SEHNR and CDR2 is FQNEAQ (reference sequence). This CDR3 region has 15 residues. Trimming took off 4 bases at V and 0 bases at J, with 13 bases between the two ends. CDR3 protein: CASSSGLRSSYEQYV. CDR3 DNA: TGTGCCAGCAGCTCTGGGTTAAGGAGCTCCTACGAGCAGTACGTC.

The rearrangement uses TRBV7-2 and TRBJ2-1; D might be TRBD2 (6 bases). Trimming took off 4 bases at V and 8 bases at J, with 18 bases between the two ends. This CDR3 is built from 15 residues. The germline V gene has CDR1 SGHTA and CDR2 FQGNSA. The CDR3 loop is CASSWAGGSGDEQFF. CDR3 bases: TGTGCCAGCAGCTGGGCCGGAGGGTCGGGCGATGAGCAGTTCTTC.

This clonotype has only a few counts. The chain links TRBV7-8 to TRBJ1-1; D is perhaps TRBD1 (6 bases). Germline-derived CDR1 and CDR2 are SGHVS and FQNEAQ. V gave up 6 bases and J gave up 2 bases, with 22 bases separating them. The CDR3 spans 17 residues. The CDR3 is CASRWTAPWGHNTEAFF. The CDR3 DNA reads as TGTGCCAGCAGGTGGACAGCCCCTTGGGGCCATAACACTGAAGCTTTCTTT.

This clonotype occurred many times. In nucleotides, the CDR3 is TGTGCCAGCAGCTTTAGGGGGCGCGAAGCTTTCTTT. It encodes CASSFRGREAFF. The V gene is TRBV11-3, the J gene TRBJ1-1; 7 bases fit TRBD1. Germline lookup yields CDR1 SGHNT and CDR2 YENEEA. The CDR3 has 12 residues. V was clipped by 3 bases and J by 8 bases; unmatched bases: 3. The whole variable domain, remainder taken from reference TRBV11-3 and TRBJ1-1, is EAGVVQSPRYKIIEKKQPVAFWCNPISGHNTLYWYLQNLGQGPELLIRYENEEAVDDSQLPKDRFSAERLKGVDSTLKIQPAELGDSAVYLCASSFRGREAFFGQGTRLTVV.

This clonotype was seen more than once but under ten times. The V call is TRBV20-1, the J call TRBJ2-5, with D possibly matching TRBD1 (5 bases). V lost 3 bases, J lost 4 bases, and 15 bases lay in between. This CDR3 region has 14 residues. Germline loops: CDR1 DFQATT, CDR2 SNEGSKA (reference sequence). CDR3: CSASRAQVRETQYF. CDR3 sequence (DNA): TGCAGTGCTAGCAGGGCACAGGTTAGAGAGACCCAGTACTTC.